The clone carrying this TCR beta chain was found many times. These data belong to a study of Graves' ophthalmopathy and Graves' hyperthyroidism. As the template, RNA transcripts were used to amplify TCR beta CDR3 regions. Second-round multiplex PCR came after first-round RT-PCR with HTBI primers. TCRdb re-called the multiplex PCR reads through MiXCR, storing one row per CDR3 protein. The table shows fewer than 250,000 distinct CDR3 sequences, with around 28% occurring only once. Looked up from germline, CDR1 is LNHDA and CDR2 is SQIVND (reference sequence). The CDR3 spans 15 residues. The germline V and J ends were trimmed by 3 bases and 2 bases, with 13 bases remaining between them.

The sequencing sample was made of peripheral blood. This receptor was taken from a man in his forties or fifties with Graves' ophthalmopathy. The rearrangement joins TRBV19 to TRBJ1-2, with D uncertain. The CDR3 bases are TGTGCCAGTAGTATTTATGCGGGGAAGAACTATGGCTACACCTTC. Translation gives CASSIYAGKNYGYTF.